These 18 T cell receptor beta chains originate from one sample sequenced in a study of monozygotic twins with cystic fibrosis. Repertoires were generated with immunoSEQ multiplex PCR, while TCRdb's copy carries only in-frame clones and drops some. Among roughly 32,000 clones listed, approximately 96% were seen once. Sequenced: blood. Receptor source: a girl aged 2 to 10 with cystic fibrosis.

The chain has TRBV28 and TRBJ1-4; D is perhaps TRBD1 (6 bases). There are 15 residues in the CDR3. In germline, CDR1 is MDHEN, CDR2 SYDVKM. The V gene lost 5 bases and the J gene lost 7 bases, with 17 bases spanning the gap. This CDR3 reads CASSLGGRAAEKLFF. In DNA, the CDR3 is TGTGCCAGCAGTCTCGGGGGCAGGGCGGCTGAAAAACTGTTTTTT. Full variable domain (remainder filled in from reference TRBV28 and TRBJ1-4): DVKVTQSSRYLVKRTGEKVFLECVQDMDHENMFWYRQDPGLGLRLIYFSYDVKMKEKGDIPEGYSVSREKKERFSLILESASTNQTSMYLCASSLGGRAAEKLFFGSGTQLSVL.

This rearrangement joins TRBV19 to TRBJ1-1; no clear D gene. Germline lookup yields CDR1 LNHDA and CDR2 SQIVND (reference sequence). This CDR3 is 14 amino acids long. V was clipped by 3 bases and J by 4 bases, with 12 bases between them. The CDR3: CASSILGISTEAFF. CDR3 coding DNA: TGTGCCAGTAGTATTTTGGGGATCTCCACTGAAGCTTTCTTT.

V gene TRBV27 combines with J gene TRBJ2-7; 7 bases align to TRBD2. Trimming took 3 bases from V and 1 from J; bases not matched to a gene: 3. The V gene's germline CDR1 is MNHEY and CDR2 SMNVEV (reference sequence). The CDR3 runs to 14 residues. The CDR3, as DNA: TGTGCCAGCAGTTTTTCTAGCGGTTCCTACGAGCAGTACTTC. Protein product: CASSFSSGSYEQYF.

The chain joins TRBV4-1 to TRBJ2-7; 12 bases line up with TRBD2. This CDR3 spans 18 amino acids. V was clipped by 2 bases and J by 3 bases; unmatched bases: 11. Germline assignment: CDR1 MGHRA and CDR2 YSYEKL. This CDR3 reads CASSQFGLAGGPGYEQYF. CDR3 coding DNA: TGCGCCAGCAGCCAATTCGGTCTAGCGGGAGGGCCAGGCTACGAGCAGTACTTC.

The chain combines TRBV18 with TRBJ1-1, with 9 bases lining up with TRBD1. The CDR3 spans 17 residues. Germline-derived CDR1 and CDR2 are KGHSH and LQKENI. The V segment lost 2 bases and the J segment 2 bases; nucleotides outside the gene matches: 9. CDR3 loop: CASSPGAGQGLNTEAFF. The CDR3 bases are TGTGCCAGCTCACCAGGAGCCGGACAGGGGCTTAACACTGAAGCTTTCTTT.

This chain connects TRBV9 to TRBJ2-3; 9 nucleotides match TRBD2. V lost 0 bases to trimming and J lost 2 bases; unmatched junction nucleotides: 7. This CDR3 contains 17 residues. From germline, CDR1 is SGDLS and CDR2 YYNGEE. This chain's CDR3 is CASSVVGAGGNTDTQYF. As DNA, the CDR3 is TGTGCCAGCAGCGTAGTCGGGGCGGGAGGGAACACAGATACGCAGTATTTT.

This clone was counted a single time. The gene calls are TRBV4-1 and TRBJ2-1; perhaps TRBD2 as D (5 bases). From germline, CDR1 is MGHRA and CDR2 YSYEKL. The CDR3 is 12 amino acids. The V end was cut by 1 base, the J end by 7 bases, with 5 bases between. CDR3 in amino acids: CASSQAGNEQFF. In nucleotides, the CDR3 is TGCGCCAGCAGCCAAGCGGGGAATGAGCAGTTCTTC.

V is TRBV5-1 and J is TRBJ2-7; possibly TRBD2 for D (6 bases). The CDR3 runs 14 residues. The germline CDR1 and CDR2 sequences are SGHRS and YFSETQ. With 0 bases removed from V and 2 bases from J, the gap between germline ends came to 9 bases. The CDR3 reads CASSLAGGTYEQYF. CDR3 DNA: TGCGCCAGCAGCTTGGCCGGCGGGACCTACGAGCAGTACTTC.

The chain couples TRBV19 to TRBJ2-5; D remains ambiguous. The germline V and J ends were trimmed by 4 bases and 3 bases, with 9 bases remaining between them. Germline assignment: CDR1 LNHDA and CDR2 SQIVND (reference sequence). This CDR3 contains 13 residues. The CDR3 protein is CASSSNRKETQYF. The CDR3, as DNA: TGTGCCAGTAGTAGTAACAGAAAAGAGACCCAGTACTTC.

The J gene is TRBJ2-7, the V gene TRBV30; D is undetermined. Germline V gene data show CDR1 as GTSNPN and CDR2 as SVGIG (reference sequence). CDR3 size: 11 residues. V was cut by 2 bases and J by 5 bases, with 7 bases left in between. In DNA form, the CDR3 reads TGTGCCTGGAGTTTTATGAACGAGCAGTACTTC. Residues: CAWSFMNEQYF.

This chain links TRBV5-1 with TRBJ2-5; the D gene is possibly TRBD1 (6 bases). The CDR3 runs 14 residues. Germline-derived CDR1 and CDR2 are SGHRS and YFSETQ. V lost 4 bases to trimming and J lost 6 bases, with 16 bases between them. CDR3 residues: CASSPPGQGKTQYF. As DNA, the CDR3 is TGCGCCAGCAGCCCGCCAGGCCAGGGGAAGACCCAGTACTTC.

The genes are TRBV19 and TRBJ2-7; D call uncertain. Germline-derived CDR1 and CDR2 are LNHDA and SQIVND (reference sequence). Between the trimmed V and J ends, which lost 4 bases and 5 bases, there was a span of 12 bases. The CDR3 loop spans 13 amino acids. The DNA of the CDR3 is TGTGCCAGTAGTACCCAATACCACGACGAGCAGTACTTC. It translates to CASSTQYHDEQYF.

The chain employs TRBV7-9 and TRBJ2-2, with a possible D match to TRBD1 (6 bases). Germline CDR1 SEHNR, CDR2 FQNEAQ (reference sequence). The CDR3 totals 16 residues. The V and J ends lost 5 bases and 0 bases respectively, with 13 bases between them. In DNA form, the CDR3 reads TGTGCCAGCAGCACCTTACAGGGCGCGAACACCGGGGAGCTGTTTTTT. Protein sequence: CASSTLQGANTGELFF. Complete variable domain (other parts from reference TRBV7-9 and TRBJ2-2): DTGVSQNPRHKITKRGQNVTFRCDPISEHNRLYWYRQTLGQGPEFLTYFQNEAQLEKSRLLSDRFSAERPKGSFSTLEIQRTEQGDSAMYLCASSTLQGANTGELFFGEGSRLTVL.

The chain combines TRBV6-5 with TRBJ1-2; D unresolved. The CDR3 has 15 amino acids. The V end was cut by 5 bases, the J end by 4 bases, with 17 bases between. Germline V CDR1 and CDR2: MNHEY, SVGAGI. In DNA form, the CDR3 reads TGTGCCAGCAGTCCTCCGGGGAGGGCGCCCTATGGCTACACCTTC. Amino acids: CASSPPGRAPYGYTF.

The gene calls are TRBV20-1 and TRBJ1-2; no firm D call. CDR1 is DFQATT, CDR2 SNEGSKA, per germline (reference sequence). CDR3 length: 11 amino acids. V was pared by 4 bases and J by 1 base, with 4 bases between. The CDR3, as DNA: TGCAGTGCTAACGGTAACTATGGCTACACCTTC. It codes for CSANGNYGYTF.

The CDR3 reads CASRPASRDSEQYF. CDR3 coding DNA: TGTGCCAGCAGACCGGCCTCCAGGGATTCCGAGCAGTACTTC. The chain couples TRBV7-8 to TRBJ2-7; TRBD1 is a possible D gene (5 bases). Trimming removed 6 bases at V and 6 bases at J, with 18 bases between. Per germline, CDR1 SGHVS and CDR2 FQNEAQ. The CDR3 has 14 amino acids.

This chain's CDR3 is CASSALWAYNEQFF. For the CDR3, the DNA is TGTGCCAGCTCAGCTCTCTGGGCATACAATGAGCAGTTCTTC. The V gene is TRBV18, the J gene TRBJ2-1, with no clear D. Germline V gives CDR1 KGHSH, CDR2 LQKENI. This CDR3 has 14 amino acids. Trimming took off 5 bases at V and 4 bases at J, with 12 bases between the two ends.

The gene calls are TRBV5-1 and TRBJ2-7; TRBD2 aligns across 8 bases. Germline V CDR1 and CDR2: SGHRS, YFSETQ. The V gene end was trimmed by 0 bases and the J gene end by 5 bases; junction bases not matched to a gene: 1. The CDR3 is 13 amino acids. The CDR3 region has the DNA TGCGCCAGCAGCTTGGTTAGCGGGAACGAGCAGTACTTC. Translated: CASSLVSGNEQYF.